These 23 T cell receptor beta chains originate from one sample sequenced in a study of cytomegalovirus exposure and HLA in healthy donors. The PCR was carried out with 60 Vbeta primers and 13 Jbeta primers. Profiled with immunoSEQ multiplex PCR; TCRdb holds only in-frame clones, not every one. The sample has some 180,000 clones, roughly 85% seen once. The specimen sequenced was PBMCs. These receptors all come from a woman aged 45-65 years in good health and CMV-seronegative.

The gene calls are TRBV19 and TRBJ2-7, with 9 bases identical to TRBD2. The germline gives CDR1 LNHDA, CDR2 SQIVND (reference sequence). This CDR3 is 14 amino acids long. V lost 7 bases to trimming and J lost 5 bases; unmatched junction nucleotides: 9. CDR3 nucleotides: TGTGCCAGTAAAGGACTAGCGCCTAGTAACGAGCAGTACTTC. Amino acids: CASKGLAPSNEQYF. The full variable domain, with the rest looked up from reference TRBV19 and TRBJ2-7, is DGGITQSPKYLFRKEGQNVTLSCEQNLNHDAMYWYRQDPGQGLRLIYYSQIVNDFQKGDIAEGYSVSREKKESFPLTVTSAQKNPTAFYLCASKGLAPSNEQYFGPGTRLTVT.

The chain employs TRBV5-1 and TRBJ2-7, with a possible D match to TRBD1 (5 bases). Trimming shortened V by 0 bases and J by 5 bases, and 9 bases separated the two germline ends. The CDR3 totals 13 residues. Germline V gives CDR1 SGHRS, CDR2 YFSETQ. The CDR3 loop reads CASSLGAGNEQYF. The CDR3 DNA follows: TGCGCCAGCAGCTTGGGAGCAGGGAACGAGCAGTACTTC.

This clone was seen only once. The chain recombines TRBV18 with TRBJ2-5, with 8 bases fitting TRBD2. The germline CDR1 and CDR2 sequences are KGHSH and LQKENI. The CDR3 has 14 residues. V gave up 6 bases and J gave up 2 bases; unmatched junction bases: 5. The DNA for the CDR3 is TGTGCCAGCTCCCAAGCGGGAGATCAAGAGACCCAGTACTTC. It encodes CASSQAGDQETQYF.

The rearrangement uses TRBV10-1 and TRBJ1-1; D ambiguous. Germline CDR1 and CDR2: WNHNN and SYGVQD (reference sequence). Trimming took 2 bases from V and 5 from J, leaving 18 bases between them. The CDR3 covers 16 residues. The CDR3 region is CASSEGVGGLVTEAFF. CDR3 nucleotide sequence: TGCGCCAGCAGTGAGGGGGTCGGAGGGCTGGTTACTGAAGCTTTCTTT.

CDR3 coding DNA: TGTGCCATCCTGGGACTTAGGTCCTCCTACGAGCAGTACTTC. It encodes CAILGLRSSYEQYF. V and J are TRBV7-3 and TRBJ2-7; possible D gene TRBD2, 6 bases. CDR1 and CDR2 from the germline V gene are SGHTA and FQGTGA. V was cut by 10 bases and J by 0 bases, with 16 bases left in between. This CDR3 is 14 amino acids long.

The rearrangement uses TRBV5-4 and TRBJ2-4, with D perhaps TRBD1 (5 bases). Trimming took off 4 bases at V and 7 bases at J, with 12 bases between the two ends. CDR1 and CDR2 (germline): SGHNT, YYREEE (reference sequence). The CDR3 consists of 13 residues. The CDR3 DNA is TGTGCCAGCAGCCATTCAGGGATTAACATTCAGTACTTC. This translates into CASSHSGINIQYF.

The rearrangement links TRBV7-6 to TRBJ2-5; D gene ambiguous. The V and J ends lost 4 bases and 2 bases respectively, with 8 bases between them. Germline assignment: CDR1 SGHVS and CDR2 FNYEAQ. The CDR3 sequence is 13 residues long. The DNA of the CDR3 is TGTGCCAGCAGCTCGCGAGCACAAGAGACCCAGTACTTC. This gives the protein CASSSRAQETQYF.

This clone was observed once. The chain recombines TRBV15 with TRBJ2-3; 7 bases are a match to TRBD2. This CDR3 comprises 15 residues. Germline CDR1 LNHNV, CDR2 YYDKDF (reference sequence). After removal of 1 base from V and 9 bases from J, the junction contained 10 bases not matched to a gene. The CDR3 reads CATSRAPGRYETQYF. The CDR3 nucleotides read TGTGCCACCAGCAGAGCCCCCGGGAGGTATGAAACGCAGTATTTT.

The chain couples TRBV5-1 to TRBJ1-3; no reliable D call. The CDR3 is made up of 14 amino acids. Germline CDR1 reads SGHRS; CDR2 reads YFSETQ. Trimming left V 4 bases short and J 0 bases short, with 8 bases between. The CDR3 spells CASSPENSGNTIYF. The CDR3 DNA reads as TGCGCCAGCAGCCCGGAGAACTCTGGAAACACCATATATTTT.

The chain employs TRBV11-2 and TRBJ2-7, with D maybe TRBD2 (6 bases). The germline gives CDR1 SGHAT, CDR2 FQNNGV. Between the trimmed V and J ends, which lost 1 base and 2 bases, there was a span of 9 bases. This CDR3 has 14 residues. The CDR3 protein is CASSLAGRTYEQYF. CDR3 in DNA: TGTGCCAGCAGCTTAGCCGGGAGAACCTACGAGCAGTACTTC.

The V gene is TRBV7-6, the J gene TRBJ1-4, with TRBD1 matching 10 bases. V was pared by 3 bases and J by 4 bases, with 5 bases of the junction left unmatched. CDR1 and CDR2 (germline): SGHVS, FNYEAQ. This CDR3 spans 16 amino acids. CDR3 sequence (DNA): TGTGCCAGCAGCTTCGGACAGGGGGGTTTTAATGAAAAACTGTTTTTT. This sequence encodes CASSFGQGGFNEKLFF. Drawing the rest from reference TRBV7-6 and TRBJ1-4, the complete variable domain is GAGVSQSPRYKVTKRGQDVALRCDPISGHVSLYWYRQALGQGPEFLTYFNYEAQQDKSGLPNDRFSAERPEGSISTLTIQRTEQRDSAMYRCASSFGQGGFNEKLFFGSGTQLSVL.

This chain uses TRBV25-1 with TRBJ2-3; D is possibly TRBD2 (5 bases). Trimming removed 7 bases from V and 3 bases from J, with 20 bases in between. This CDR3 comprises 16 residues. Germline loops: CDR1 MGHDK, CDR2 SYGVNS. The CDR3 sequence: CASTADFPGRTDTQYF. For the CDR3, the DNA is TGTGCCAGCACCGCGGACTTCCCTGGTCGGACAGATACGCAGTATTTT.

This clone was recorded a few times. The chain couples TRBV4-1 to TRBJ1-2; TRBD1 agrees at 12 bases. CDR1 is MGHRA, CDR2 YSYEKL, per germline. The CDR3 length is 16 residues. The V gene end was trimmed by 3 bases and the J gene end by 6 bases; junction bases not matched to a gene: 8. In nucleotides, the CDR3 is TGCGCCAGCAGCCATGGGGGGACAGGGGGCGGAGATGGCTACACCTTC. Translated: CASSHGGTGGGDGYTF.

J is TRBJ2-5 and V is TRBV5-4, with 8 positions matching TRBD2. The length of the CDR3 is 15 residues. With 2 bases clipped from V and 2 bases from J, the junction kept 5 bases outside the gene matches. Germline assignment: CDR1 SGHNT and CDR2 YYREEE (reference sequence). The CDR3 here is CASSLRREAQETQYF. The CDR3 region has the DNA TGTGCCAGCAGCTTACGGCGGGAGGCTCAAGAGACCCAGTACTTC.

This chain connects TRBV27 to TRBJ2-3; TRBD1 aligns across 9 bases. Germline lookup yields CDR1 MNHEY and CDR2 SMNVEV (reference sequence). After removal of 0 bases from V and 6 bases from J, the junction contained 7 bases not matched to a gene. This CDR3 is built from 16 residues. The CDR3 coding sequence is TGTGCCAGCAGTTTATCGTGGGACAGGGTTCCCGATACGCAGTATTTT. It specifies CASSLSWDRVPDTQYF.

This chain uses TRBV30 with TRBJ1-1; no clear D gene. The CDR3 loop spans 11 amino acids. The germline V gene encodes CDR1 GTSNPN and CDR2 SVGIG (reference sequence). Deletions cut 1 base from V and 3 bases from J, with 3 bases between. This CDR3 is CAWSAYTEAFF. CDR3 nucleotides: TGTGCCTGGAGTGCTTACACTGAAGCTTTCTTT.

The chain employs TRBV28 and TRBJ2-5; TRBD1 is a possible D gene (6 bases). This CDR3 has 12 residues. The V gene lost 10 bases and the J gene lost 7 bases, with 16 bases spanning the gap. Looked up from germline, CDR1 is MDHEN and CDR2 is SYDVKM. In nucleotides, the CDR3 is TGTGCCACTTCAGGGGATCAGGGGACCCAGTACTTC. Residues: CATSGDQGTQYF.

The chain recombines TRBV7-2 with TRBJ1-4; TRBD1 aligns across 7 bases. J lost 5 bases, V lost 6 bases, and 9 bases had no gene match. This CDR3 spans 15 amino acids. Germline CDR1 and CDR2: SGHTA and FQGNSA. CDR3 amino acids: CASSLTGTANEKLFF. CDR3 nucleotide sequence: TGTGCCAGCAGTCTAACCGGGACAGCAAATGAAAAACTGTTTTTT.

The chain uses TRBV28 and TRBJ1-6; 7 bases match TRBD1. Trimming took 6 bases from V and 14 from J; bases not matched to a gene: 19. The germline V gene has CDR1 MDHEN and CDR2 SYDVKM. CDR3 length: 16 residues. The CDR3 DNA reads as TGTGCCAGCAGCCCAGGGGGGACCCTCGGCCGGCGGGCCCTCCACTTT. This translates into CASSPGGTLGRRALHF.

The rearrangement joins TRBV28 to TRBJ2-1; the D gene is possibly TRBD1 (5 bases). The germline gives CDR1 MDHEN, CDR2 SYDVKM. Deletions cut 5 bases from V and 9 bases from J, with 11 bases between. This CDR3 contains 12 residues. The CDR3 sequence is CASSPGFGEQFF. The CDR3 DNA reads TGTGCCAGCAGTCCAGGGTTCGGTGAGCAGTTCTTC. Full variable domain (outside the CDR3, taken from reference TRBV28 and TRBJ2-1): DVKVTQSSRYLVKRTGEKVFLECVQDMDHENMFWYRQDPGLGLRLIYFSYDVKMKEKGDIPEGYSVSREKKERFSLILESASTNQTSMYLCASSPGFGEQFFGPGTRLTVL.

For the CDR3, the DNA is TGTGCCAGCAGCTTCTCTAGGAATGAGCAGTTCTTC. Its protein is CASSFSRNEQFF. V usage is TRBV11-2 and J usage is TRBJ2-1; D call uncertain. V was clipped by 3 bases and J by 7 bases, with 7 bases between them. CDR3 length equals 12 residues. CDR1 is SGHAT and CDR2 is FQNNGV in the germline V gene.

The V gene is TRBV5-1, the J gene TRBJ2-7; 7 bases line up with TRBD1. CDR1 SGHRS and CDR2 YFSETQ come from the germline V gene. Germline trimming cut 6 bases from V and 6 bases from J; bases unmatched to any gene: 9. CDR3 length equals 13 residues. This CDR3 reads CASTRDSSIEQYF. The CDR3 bases are TGCGCCAGCACTCGGGACAGTTCCATCGAGCAGTACTTC.

V usage is TRBV27 and J usage is TRBJ2-1; 7 nucleotides align to TRBD2. J was trimmed by 5 bases and V by 4 bases; bases with no gene match: 2. Germline V gene sequence: CDR1 MNHEY, CDR2 SMNVEV (reference sequence). The CDR3 length is 13 residues. CDR3 DNA sequence: TGTGCCAGCAGTTCTAGCGGAAACAATGAGCAGTTCTTC. This sequence encodes CASSSSGNNEQFF.